This entry lists 3 T cell receptor beta chains sequenced from one sample in a study of neoadjuvant nivolumab and ipilimumab in lung cancer. This table comes from immunoSEQ multiplex PCR, and its TCRdb copy is limited to in-frame clones, with some not included. The data hold roughly 13,000 clones, with 55% to 70% observed a single time. The source was peripheral blood, collected after neoadjuvant nivolumab, alone or with ipilimumab, at or shortly before surgery. The receptors come from an adult with non-small cell lung cancer.

This clone is termed medium-sized. This chain links TRBV29-1 with TRBJ1-1; D is unclear. The germline V gene has CDR1 SQVTM and CDR2 ANQGSEA. This CDR3 is built from 12 residues. V was shortened by 7 bases and J by 2 bases, with 11 bases between the two germline ends. CDR3 sequence: CSGSGTNTEAFF. Written as DNA, the CDR3 is TGCAGCGGATCGGGCACAAACACTGAAGCTTTCTTT. The entire variable domain, with the rest obtained from reference TRBV29-1 and TRBJ1-1, is as follows: SAVISQKPSRDICQRGTSLTIQCQVDSQVTMMFWYRQQPGQSLTLIATANQGSEATYESGFVIDKFPISRPNLTFSTLTVSNMSPEDSSIYLCSGSGTNTEAFFGQGTRLTVV.

This chain joins TRBV6-1 and TRBJ2-7, with D perhaps matching TRBD1 or TRBD2 (5 bases each). CDR1 is MNHNS and CDR2 is SASEGT in the germline V gene. This CDR3 spans 12 amino acids. V lost 7 bases and J 2 bases, leaving 9 bases between the germline ends. In nucleotides, the CDR3 is TGTGCCAGCACCCAGGGACCCTACGAGCAGTACTTC. Translated, it gives CASTQGPYEQYF.

This chain joins TRBV7-3 and TRBJ2-1; 7 positions match TRBD1. V was pared by 2 bases and J by 3 bases, with 4 bases of the junction left unmatched. The CDR3 totals 15 residues. From germline, CDR1 is SGHTA and CDR2 FQGTGA. DNA of the CDR3: TGTGCCAGCAGCTTATCCCCAGGGGGCTACAATGAGCAGTTCTTC. Translating gives CASSLSPGGYNEQFF.